The 3 T cell receptor beta chains given below trace back to one sample, sequenced in a study of identical twins. Using its own MiXCR run on the 5' RACE reads, TCRdb lists one record per CDR3 protein. The sample shows roughly 690,000 distinct CDR3 sequences, approximately 22% of them seen only once. These same data were also listed under a study on T cells expressing NK-cell markers.

Sequencing was carried out using PBMCs. The origin of the receptors is a woman under 30 in good health.

The rearrangement uses TRBV7-2 and TRBJ2-6; D gene ambiguous. Germline V gene data show CDR1 as SGHTA and CDR2 as FQGNSA. V lost 5 bases to trimming and J lost 0 bases, with 8 bases between them. This CDR3 is built from 15 residues. CDR3 loop: CASSPQFSGANVLTF. The CDR3 DNA follows: TGTGCCAGCAGCCCCCAGTTCTCTGGGGCCAACGTCCTGACTTTC.

This clonotype came up a few times. The rearrangement uses TRBV5-1 and TRBJ2-7, with a weak D call TRBD1 (6 bases). The germline gives CDR1 SGHRS, CDR2 YFSETQ. Trimming cost V 4 bases and J 1 base, with 12 bases left between them. There are 14 residues in the CDR3. The CDR3 DNA follows: TGCGCCAGCAGCACAGGGCTCAATTCCTACGAGCAGTACTTC. Encoded protein: CASSTGLNSYEQYF.

This clonotype was seen at least ten times. The chain combines TRBV20-1 with TRBJ2-5; the D gene is possibly TRBD2 (5 bases). Trimming removed 6 bases from V and 3 bases from J, with 14 bases in between. Germline lookup yields CDR1 DFQATT and CDR2 SNEGSKA (reference sequence). CDR3 size: 13 residues. CDR3: CSAILDREETQYF. The CDR3 DNA reads as TGCAGTGCAATACTAGATAGGGAAGAGACCCAGTACTTC.